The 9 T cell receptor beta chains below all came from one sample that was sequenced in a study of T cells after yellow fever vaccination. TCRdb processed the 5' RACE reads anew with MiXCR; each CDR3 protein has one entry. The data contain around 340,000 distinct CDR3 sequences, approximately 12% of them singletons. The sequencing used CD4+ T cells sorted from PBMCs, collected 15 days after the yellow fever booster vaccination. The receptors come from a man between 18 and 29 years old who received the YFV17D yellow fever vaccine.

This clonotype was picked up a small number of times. CDR3 coding DNA: TGTGCCAGCAGCTTATTCGGAGGGGTGAACACTGAAGCTTTCTTT. Translated: CASSLFGGVNTEAFF. This chain connects TRBV7-2 to TRBJ1-1, with D possibly being TRBD1 (5 bases). This CDR3 region has 15 residues. CDR1 and CDR2 from the germline V gene are SGHTA and FQGNSA. Deletions cut 2 bases from V and 0 bases from J, with 10 bases between.

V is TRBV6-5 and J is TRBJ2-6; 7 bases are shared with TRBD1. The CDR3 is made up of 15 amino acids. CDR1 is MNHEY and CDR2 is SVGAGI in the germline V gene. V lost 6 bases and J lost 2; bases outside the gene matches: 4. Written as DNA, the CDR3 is TGTGCCAGCAGGGAGACAGGGACTGGGGCCAACGTCCTGACTTTC. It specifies CASRETGTGANVLTF.

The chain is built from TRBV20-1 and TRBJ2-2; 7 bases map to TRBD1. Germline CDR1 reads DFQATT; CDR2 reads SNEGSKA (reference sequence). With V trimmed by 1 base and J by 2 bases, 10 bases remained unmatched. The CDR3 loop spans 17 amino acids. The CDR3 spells CSARGFPGTDNTGELFF. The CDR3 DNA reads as TGCAGTGCTAGAGGGTTTCCCGGGACAGACAACACCGGGGAGCTGTTTTTT.

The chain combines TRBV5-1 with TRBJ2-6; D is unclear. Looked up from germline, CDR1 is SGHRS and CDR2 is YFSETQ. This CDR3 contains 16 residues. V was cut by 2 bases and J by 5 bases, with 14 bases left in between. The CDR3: CASSFRWALRANVLTF. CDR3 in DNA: TGCGCCAGCAGCTTCCGCTGGGCCTTACGGGCCAACGTCCTGACTTTC.

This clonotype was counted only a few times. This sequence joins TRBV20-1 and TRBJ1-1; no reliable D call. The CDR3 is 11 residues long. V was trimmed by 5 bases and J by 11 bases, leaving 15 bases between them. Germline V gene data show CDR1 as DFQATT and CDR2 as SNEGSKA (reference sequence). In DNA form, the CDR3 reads TGCAGTGCTTATACTTGGGAGAGGGCTTTCTTT. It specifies CSAYTWERAFF.

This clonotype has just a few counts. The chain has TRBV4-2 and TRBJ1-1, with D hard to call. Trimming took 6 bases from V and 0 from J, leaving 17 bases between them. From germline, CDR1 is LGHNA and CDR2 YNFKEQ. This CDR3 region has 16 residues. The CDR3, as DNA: TGTGCCAGCAGGGATTCCTTTGGCGTCATGAACACTGAAGCTTTCTTT. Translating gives CASRDSFGVMNTEAFF.

CDR3 nucleotides: TGTGCCAGCAGCGTAGGTCCCAGCTTTACCTACGAGCAGTACTTC. As protein: CASSVGPSFTYEQYF. This rearrangement joins TRBV9 to TRBJ2-7; D unclear. Trimming removed 0 bases from V and 2 bases from J, with 12 bases in between. The CDR3 is made up of 15 amino acids. Germline assignment: CDR1 SGDLS and CDR2 YYNGEE.

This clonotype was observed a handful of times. The CDR3 DNA reads as TGTGCCAGCAGTTCGGGGCCGGGTGGTCAGCCCCAGCATTTT. It specifies CASSSGPGGQPQHF. V usage is TRBV12-3 or TRBV12-4 and J usage is TRBJ1-5, with D possibly matching TRBD1 (5 bases). CDR3 size: 14 residues. Trimming removed 4 bases at V and 6 bases at J, with 13 bases between.

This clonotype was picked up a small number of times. Here the CDR3 reads CASSVTGKWEQYF. DNA for the CDR3: TGTGCCAGCAGTGTTACAGGGAAGTGGGAGCAGTACTTC. The chain employs TRBV6-1 and TRBJ2-7, with D perhaps TRBD1 (6 bases). The germline V gene has CDR1 MNHNS and CDR2 SASEGT. With 4 bases removed from V and 7 bases from J, the gap between germline ends came to 14 bases. The CDR3 sequence is 13 residues long.